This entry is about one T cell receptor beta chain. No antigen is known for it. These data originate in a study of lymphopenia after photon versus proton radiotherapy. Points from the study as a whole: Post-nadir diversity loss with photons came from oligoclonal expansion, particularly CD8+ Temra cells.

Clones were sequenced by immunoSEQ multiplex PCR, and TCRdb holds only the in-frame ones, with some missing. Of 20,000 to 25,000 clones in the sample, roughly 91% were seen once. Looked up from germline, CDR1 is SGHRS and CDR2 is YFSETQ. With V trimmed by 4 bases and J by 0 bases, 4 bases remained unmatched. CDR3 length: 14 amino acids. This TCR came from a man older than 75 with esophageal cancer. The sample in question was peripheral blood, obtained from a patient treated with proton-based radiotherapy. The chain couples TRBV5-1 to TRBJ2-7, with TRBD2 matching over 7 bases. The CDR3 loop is CASSPSGGSYEQYF. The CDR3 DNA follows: TGCGCCAGCAGCCCCTCGGGGGGCTCCTACGAGCAGTACTTC. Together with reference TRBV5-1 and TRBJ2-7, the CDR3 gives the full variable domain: KAGVTQTPRYLIKTRGQQVTLSCSPISGHRSVSWYQQTPGQGLQFLFEYFSETQRNKGNFPGRFSGRQFSNSRSEMNVSTLELGDSALYLCASSPSGGSYEQYFGPGTRLTVT.